This TCR beta chain was captured by sequencing in a study of CD8+CD57+ T cells in acquired aplastic anemia. About the research overall: DNA per sorted CD4+ or CD8+ sample ranged about 0.19 to 30 ug, averaging about 3 ug.

Study-wide points: Researchers reported that CD8+ Simpson's diversity was not significantly different in patients versus controls.

By flow cytometry, patients selected for sequencing had shown an expansion of CD8+CD57+ cells. There were no patients without severe acquired aplastic anemia. The template used for profiling TCR beta VDJ and CDR3 was genomic DNA. One entry per CDR3 protein, called by TCRdb with MiXCR from the reads. The repertoire has more than 150,000 distinct CDR3 sequences, less than 50% of them found once; the top ten carry under 15%. This clonotype was found many times. Its specificity is not known. This clonotype originated in a human donor with aplastic anemia. Sequencing was done on a sample of sorted CD4+, CD8+, or CD8+CD57+ T cells (not recorded which) from PBMCs.

The CDR3 DNA is TGCGCCAGCAGCCAAGAGGAGAGAATTTATGGCTACACCTTC. Protein: CASSQEERIYGYTF. The rearrangement joins TRBV4-1 to TRBJ1-2; D ambiguous. This CDR3 spans 14 amino acids. CDR1 is MGHRA, CDR2 YSYEKL, per germline. The V gene lost 0 bases and the J gene lost 5 bases, with 10 bases spanning the gap.